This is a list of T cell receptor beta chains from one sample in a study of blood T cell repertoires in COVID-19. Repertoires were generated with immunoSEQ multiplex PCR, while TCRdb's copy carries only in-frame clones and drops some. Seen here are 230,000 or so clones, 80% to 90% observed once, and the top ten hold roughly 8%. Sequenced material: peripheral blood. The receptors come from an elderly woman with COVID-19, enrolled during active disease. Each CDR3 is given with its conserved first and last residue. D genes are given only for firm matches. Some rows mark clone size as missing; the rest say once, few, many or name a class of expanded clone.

CASSPEGTASNEKLFF | TGTGCCAGCAGTCCGGAGGGCACAGCTAGTAATGAAAAACTGTTTTTT | TRBJ1-4 | - | TRBV7-9 | -
CASSYGTSVSEQFF | TGTGCCAGCAGTTACGGGACTAGCGTATCTGAGCAGTTCTTC | TRBJ2-1 | once | TRBV6-5 | TRBD2
CASSLALQDTEAFF | TGTGCCAGCAGCTTAGCTTTACAGGACACTGAAGCTTTCTTT | TRBJ1-1 | - | TRBV11-1 | -
CASRDGTSGRGTQYF | TGTGCCAGCAGAGACGGGACTAGCGGCCGTGGTACGCAGTATTTT | TRBJ2-3 | - | TRBV6-5 | TRBD2
CASSLGGIQETQYF | TGTGCCAGCAGCCTAGGAGGGATCCAAGAGACCCAGTACTTC | TRBJ2-5 | - | TRBV6-6 | -
CAVLTSGAYEQYF | TGTGCCGTCCTAACTAGCGGGGCCTACGAGCAGTACTTC | TRBJ2-7 | - | TRBV6-5 | TRBD2
CASSSGTGGDYGYTF | TGCGCCAGCAGCTCCGGGACAGGGGGCGACTATGGCTACACCTTC | TRBJ1-2 | - | TRBV5-1 | TRBD1
CASSQGGLNTEAFF | TGCGCCAGCAGCCAAGGAGGATTGAACACTGAAGCTTTCTTT | TRBJ1-1 | few | TRBV4-1 | -
CASSSPLGAGDTEAFF | TGTGCCAGCAGTTCCCCCCTAGGGGCAGGGGACACTGAAGCTTTCTTT | TRBJ1-1 | - | TRBV28 | -
CASSSSPGFHGERYF | TGTGCCAGCAGCTCTAGCCCGGGTTTCCACGGGGAGAGATACTTC | TRBJ2-4 | - | TRBV7-8 | -
CASSFGRGIYGYTF | TGTGCCAGCAGTTTCGGCAGGGGGATCTATGGCTACACCTTC | TRBJ1-2 | few | TRBV28 | TRBD1
CASSLKWGGVTQYF | TGTGCCAGCAGTTTGAAGTGGGGGGGGGTGACGCAGTATTTT | TRBJ2-3 | - | TRBV27 | TRBD2
CASSHPGLAVEDEQFF | TGTGCCAGCAGTCATCCGGGACTAGCGGTAGAGGATGAGCAGTTCTTC | TRBJ2-1 | - | TRBV6-2/TRBV6-3 | TRBD2
CASSGQYSNQPQHF | TGTGCCAGTAGTGGACAGTATAGCAATCAGCCCCAGCATTTT | TRBJ1-5 | - | TRBV19 | -
CASSQTGLAGIDEQYF | TGTGCCAGCAGCCAAACCGGACTAGCGGGAATTGACGAGCAGTACTTC | TRBJ2-7 | - | TRBV4-2 | TRBD2
CASSFLGGNEQYF | TGTGCCAGCAGCTTCCTAGGGGGCAACGAGCAGTACTTC | TRBJ2-7 | - | TRBV11-2 | TRBD1
CASHFRAMNTEAFF | TGTGCCAGCCACTTCAGGGCGATGAACACTGAAGCTTTCTTT | TRBJ1-1 | - | TRBV2 | -
CASSLSGENTEAFF | TGCGCCAGCAGCTTGTCAGGGGAGAACACTGAAGCTTTCTTT | TRBJ1-1 | - | TRBV10-2 | -
CASRGSGGDNEQFF | TGCGCCAGCAGGGGGAGCGGGGGGGACAATGAGCAGTTCTTC | TRBJ2-1 | once | TRBV10-2 | TRBD2
CASSPSGARTDTQYF | TGCGCCAGCAGCCCAAGCGGGGCCCGCACAGATACGCAGTATTTT | TRBJ2-3 | - | TRBV5-1 | TRBD2
CASSLYSGGSGNTIYF | TGCGCCAGCAGCCTCTACAGCGGAGGCTCTGGAAACACCATATATTTT | TRBJ1-3 | - | TRBV4-3 | -
CASSYSRQSLNQPQHF | TGTGCCAGCAGTTACTCTCGACAATCTCTCAATCAGCCCCAGCATTTT | TRBJ1-5 | - | TRBV6-5 | -
CASSLVTGVGEQYF | TGTGCCAGCAGTTTAGTCACAGGGGTAGGCGAGCAGTACTTC | TRBJ2-7 | once | TRBV27 | TRBD1
CASSWDRVYTEAFF | TGCGCCAGCAGCTGGGACAGGGTTTACACTGAAGCTTTCTTT | TRBJ1-1 | - | TRBV5-1 | TRBD1
CASSVAGTETYEQYF | TGTGCCAGCAGCGTAGCCGGGACAGAGACCTACGAGCAGTACTTC | TRBJ2-7 | - | TRBV9 | TRBD1
CASNQWGDFGLTEAFF | TGTGCCAGCAACCAGTGGGGGGACTTTGGGCTCACTGAAGCTTTCTTT | TRBJ1-1 | - | TRBV7-2 | -
CASSYQEGGYGYTF | TGTGCCAGCAGCTATCAGGAGGGAGGCTATGGCTACACCTTC | TRBJ1-2 | - | TRBV5-6 | -
CASSESSAGRDTQYF | TGCGCCAGCAGTGAGTCTTCGGCGGGGCGGGATACGCAGTATTTT | TRBJ2-3 | - | TRBV10-1 | -
CAISRTGYNEQYF | TGTGCCATCAGCCGGACAGGGTATAACGAGCAGTACTTC | TRBJ2-7 | - | TRBV10-3 | TRBD1
CASGKGGNQPQHF | TGTGCCAGCGGAAAAGGGGGCAATCAGCCCCAGCATTTT | TRBJ1-5 | once | TRBV7-9 | -
CASSQAIRAGPGELFF | TGTGCCAGCAGCCAAGCGATCAGGGCAGGTCCCGGGGAGCTGTTTTTT | TRBJ2-2 | - | TRBV3-1/TRBV3-2 | -
CASSEDSLFGAFF | TGTGCCAGCAGCGAGGACAGCTTGTTTGGAGCTTTCTTT | TRBJ1-1 | few | TRBV28 | -
CASSDPALAGGLDTQYF | TGTGCCAGCAGTGACCCTGCACTAGCGGGGGGGTTAGATACGCAGTATTTT | TRBJ2-3 | - | TRBV6-1 | TRBD2
CASSLTPSGRTYEQYF | TGTGCCAGCAGTTTAACCCCTAGCGGGAGAACCTACGAGCAGTACTTC | TRBJ2-7 | - | TRBV28 | TRBD2
CASRGRNTGELFF | TGTGCCTCCCGGGGGAGGAACACCGGGGAGCTGTTTTTT | TRBJ2-2 | few | TRBV28 | -
CASSYSPSSYEQYF | TGTGCCAGCAGTTACAGTCCCAGCTCCTACGAGCAGTACTTC | TRBJ2-7 | - | TRBV6-2/TRBV6-3 | -
CASRQGTGRTGELFF | TGTGCCAGCCGACAGGGCACAGGGCGGACCGGGGAGCTGTTTTTT | TRBJ2-2 | - | TRBV11-2 | TRBD1
CASSLSGGVSQGSYNEQFF | TGCGCCAGCAGCTTGTCCGGGGGGGTCTCTCAGGGCTCCTACAATGAGCAGTTCTTC | TRBJ2-1 | - | TRBV5-1 | TRBD2
CASSYRVSGYTF | TGTGCCAGCAGTTACAGGGTCAGTGGCTACACCTTC | TRBJ1-2 | once | TRBV12-3/TRBV12-4 | -
CAWGGQNNQPQHF | TGTGCCTGGGGCGGACAGAACAATCAGCCCCAGCATTTT | TRBJ1-5 | - | TRBV30 | -
CASRRTGGPYGYTF | TGTGCCAGCAGACGGACAGGGGGGCCCTATGGCTACACCTTC | TRBJ1-2 | - | TRBV13 | TRBD1
CASSRFSGNTIYF | TGTGCCAGCAGCCGATTTTCGGGAAACACCATATATTTT | TRBJ1-3 | - | TRBV7-8 | -
CASSQRSGYTF | TGTGCCAGCAGCCAGCGGAGCGGCTACACCTTC | TRBJ1-2 | - | TRBV3-1/TRBV3-2 | -
CASSLESSGSGEQYF | TGCGCCAGCAGCTTGGAGTCTAGCGGGAGTGGCGAGCAGTACTTC | TRBJ2-7 | once | TRBV5-1 | TRBD2
CASSLVDSWGTEAFF | TGCGCCAGCAGCTTGGTCGACAGTTGGGGAACTGAAGCTTTCTTT | TRBJ1-1 | once | TRBV5-1 | -
CASSSYTQRTGELFF | TGTGCCAGCAGCTCATATACCCAGAGGACTGGGGAGCTGTTTTTT | TRBJ2-2 | - | TRBV5-4 | -
CATQSISEGNSPLHF | TGTGCCACCCAATCCATATCAGAGGGTAATTCACCCCTCCACTTT | TRBJ1-6 | few | TRBV6-6 | -